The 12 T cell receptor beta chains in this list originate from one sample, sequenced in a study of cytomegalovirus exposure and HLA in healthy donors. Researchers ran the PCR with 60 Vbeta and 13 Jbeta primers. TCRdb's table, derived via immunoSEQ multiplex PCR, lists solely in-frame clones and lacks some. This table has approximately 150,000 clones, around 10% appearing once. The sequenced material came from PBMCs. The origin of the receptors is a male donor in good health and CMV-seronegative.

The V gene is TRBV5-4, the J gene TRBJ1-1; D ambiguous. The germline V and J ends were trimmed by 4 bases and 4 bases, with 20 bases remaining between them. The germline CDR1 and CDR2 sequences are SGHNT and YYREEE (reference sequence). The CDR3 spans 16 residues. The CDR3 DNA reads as TGTGCCAGCAGCCAAAAGGCGGGGAGGGCGACCACTGAAGCTTTCTTT. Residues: CASSQKAGRATTEAFF.

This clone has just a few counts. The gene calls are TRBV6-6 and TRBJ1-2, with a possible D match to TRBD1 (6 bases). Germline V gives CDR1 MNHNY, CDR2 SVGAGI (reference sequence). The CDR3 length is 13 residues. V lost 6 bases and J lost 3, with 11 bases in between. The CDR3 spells CASRGTRYYGYTF. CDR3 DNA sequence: TGTGCCAGCAGGGGGACACGATACTATGGCTACACCTTC.

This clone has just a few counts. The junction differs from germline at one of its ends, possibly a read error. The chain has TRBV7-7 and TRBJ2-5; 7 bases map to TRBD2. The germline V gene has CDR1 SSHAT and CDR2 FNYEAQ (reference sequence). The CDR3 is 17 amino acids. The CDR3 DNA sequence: TGTGCTAGCAGCTTAGGGGCCGGCGGGGGAAAGGGCGAGACCCAGTACTTC. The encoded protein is CASSLGAGGGKGETQYF.

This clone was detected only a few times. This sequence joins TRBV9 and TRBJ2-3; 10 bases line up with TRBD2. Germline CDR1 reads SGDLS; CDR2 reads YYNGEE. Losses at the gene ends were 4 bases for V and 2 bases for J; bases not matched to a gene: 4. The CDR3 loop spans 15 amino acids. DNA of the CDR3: TGTGCCAGCAGCTGGACTAGCGGTTTCACAGATACGCAGTATTTT. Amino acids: CASSWTSGFTDTQYF.

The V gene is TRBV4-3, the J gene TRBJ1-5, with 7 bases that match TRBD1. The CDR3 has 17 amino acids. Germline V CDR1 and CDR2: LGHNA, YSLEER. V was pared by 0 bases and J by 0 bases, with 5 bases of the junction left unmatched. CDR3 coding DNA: TGCGCCAGCAGCCAAGATCACAGGGGATATAGCAATCAGCCCCAGCATTTT. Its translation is CASSQDHRGYSNQPQHF.

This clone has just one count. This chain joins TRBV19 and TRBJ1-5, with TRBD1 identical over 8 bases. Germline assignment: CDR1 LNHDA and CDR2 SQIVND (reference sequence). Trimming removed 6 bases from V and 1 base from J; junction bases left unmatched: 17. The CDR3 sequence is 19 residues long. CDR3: CASSPSLTGVRLSNQPQHF. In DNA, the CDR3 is TGTGCCAGTAGCCCATCACTGACAGGGGTTAGATTAAGCAATCAGCCCCAGCATTTT. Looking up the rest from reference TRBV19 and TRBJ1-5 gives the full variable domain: DGGITQSPKYLFRKEGQNVTLSCEQNLNHDAMYWYRQDPGQGLRLIYYSQIVNDFQKGDIAEGYSVSREKKESFPLTVTSAQKNPTAFYLCASSPSLTGVRLSNQPQHFGDGTRLSIL.

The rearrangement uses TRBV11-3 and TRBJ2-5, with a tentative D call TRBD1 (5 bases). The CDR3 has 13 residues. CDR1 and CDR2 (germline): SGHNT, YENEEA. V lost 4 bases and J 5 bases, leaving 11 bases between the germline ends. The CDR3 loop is CASSSAWGETQYF. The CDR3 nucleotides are TGTGCCAGCAGCTCGGCGTGGGGCGAGACCCAGTACTTC.

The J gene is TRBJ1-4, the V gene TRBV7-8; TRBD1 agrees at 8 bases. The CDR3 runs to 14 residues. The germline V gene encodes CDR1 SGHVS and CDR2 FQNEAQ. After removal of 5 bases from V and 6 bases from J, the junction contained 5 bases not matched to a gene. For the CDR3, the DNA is TGTGCCAGCAGCCTTAACAGGGGGGATGAAAAACTGTTTTTT. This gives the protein CASSLNRGDEKLFF.

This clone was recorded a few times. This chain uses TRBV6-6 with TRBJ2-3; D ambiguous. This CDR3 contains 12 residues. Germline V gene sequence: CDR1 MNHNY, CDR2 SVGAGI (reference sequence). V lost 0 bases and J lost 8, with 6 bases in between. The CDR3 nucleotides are TGTGCCAGCAGTTACTCGATTAGTACGCAGTATTTT. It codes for CASSYSISTQYF.

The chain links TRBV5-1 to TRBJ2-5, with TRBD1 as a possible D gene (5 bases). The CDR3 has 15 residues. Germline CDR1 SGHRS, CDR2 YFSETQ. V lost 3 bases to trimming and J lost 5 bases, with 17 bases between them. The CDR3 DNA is TGCGCCAGCAGCTCCCAAAAGGGGCCAGTGGAGACCCAGTACTTC. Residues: CASSSQKGPVETQYF.

The CDR3 spells CASSALPGLGSTDTQYF. In DNA, the CDR3 is TGTGCCAGCAGCGCTTTACCGGGACTAGGGAGCACAGATACGCAGTATTTT. The V call is TRBV9, the J call TRBJ2-3; 8 bases are shared with TRBD2. This CDR3 region has 17 residues. The V and J ends lost 3 bases and 0 bases, in that order; junction bases with no gene match: 9. The V gene's germline CDR1 is SGDLS and CDR2 YYNGEE.

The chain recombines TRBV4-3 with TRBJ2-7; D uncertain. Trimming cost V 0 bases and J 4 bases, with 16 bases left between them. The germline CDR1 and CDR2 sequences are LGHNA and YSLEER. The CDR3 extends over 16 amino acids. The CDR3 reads CASSQDLSNDFYEQYF. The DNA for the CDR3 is TGCGCCAGCAGCCAAGATCTATCTAACGACTTTTACGAGCAGTACTTC.